This TCR beta chain was recorded in a study of response to subunit inactivated influenza vaccine. Via MiXCR, TCRdb re-called the RT-PCR reads, giving one row per CDR3 protein. The repertoire has 650,000 to 700,000 distinct CDR3 sequences, about a sixth of them found once; the top ten carry under 14%. This clonotype was recorded only once. The CDR3 covers 12 residues. Germline V gives CDR1 SGHDT, CDR2 YYEEEE. Trimming took 9 bases from V and 8 from J, leaving 15 bases between them. This TCR was recovered from a man between 45 and 60 years old who received an inactivated influenza vaccine. This chain connects TRBV5-6 to TRBJ2-1; D not resolved. The material was PBMCs from blood, obtained 11 to 12 days after vaccination. CDR3 loop: CAMSRKLYEQFF. Here the CDR3 DNA reads TGTGCCATGAGCCGAAAGCTCTATGAGCAGTTCTTC.